These 10 T cell receptor beta chains came from one sample sequenced in a study of blood T cell repertoires in COVID-19. Clones were sequenced by immunoSEQ multiplex PCR, and TCRdb holds only the in-frame ones, with some missing. The profile shows 330,000 or so clones, around 87% of them singletons. Sequences were obtained from PBMCs or T cells enriched from blood (not recorded which). All receptors come from a man in his forties in a cohort exposed to, infected with or recovered from COVID-19 (not recorded which).

The gene calls are TRBV24-1 and TRBJ2-7, with D possibly TRBD2 on 6 matching bases. With 2 bases removed from V and 3 bases from J, the gap between germline ends came to 16 bases. CDR1 and CDR2 from the germline V gene are KGHDR and SFDVKD. The length of the CDR3 is 16 residues. In DNA form, the CDR3 reads TGTGCCACCAGTGATTGGCCCATAGCGGAATACTACGAGCAGTACTTC. It codes for CATSDWPIAEYYEQYF.

V and J are TRBV7-8 and TRBJ2-7; 12 bases are shared with TRBD2. The germline V gene encodes CDR1 SGHVS and CDR2 FQNEAQ. CDR3 length equals 15 residues. With V trimmed by 4 bases and J by 5 bases, 6 bases remained unmatched. The chain's CDR3 is CASSSRTSGIHEQYF. CDR3 nucleotides: TGTGCCAGCAGCTCTCGGACTAGCGGGATCCACGAGCAGTACTTC. The complete variable domain, with remaining parts taken from reference TRBV7-8 and TRBJ2-7, reads GAGVSQSPRYKVAKRGQDVALRCDPISGHVSLFWYQQALGQGPEFLTYFQNEAQLDKSGLPSDRFFAERPEGSVSTLKIQRTQQEDSAVYLCASSSRTSGIHEQYFGPGTRLTVT.

This clone was seen a handful of times. J is TRBJ2-5 and V is TRBV4-2, with D perhaps TRBD1 (6 bases). V gave up 1 base and J gave up 5 bases, with 11 bases separating them. The CDR3 is 14 amino acids. The V gene's germline CDR1 is LGHNA and CDR2 YNFKEQ. CDR3 DNA: TGTGCCAGCAGCCAAGTCCCAGGGGTTGAGACCCAGTACTTC. This codes for CASSQVPGVETQYF.

This sequence joins TRBV27 and TRBJ2-5, with 7 bases aligning to TRBD2. Germline CDR1 MNHEY, CDR2 SMNVEV (reference sequence). This CDR3 has 13 residues. Unmatched junction bases numbered 6, after V lost 6 bases and J lost 5 bases. The CDR3 loop reads CASSFGGEETQYF. Written as DNA, the CDR3 is TGTGCCAGCAGCTTTGGGGGGGAGGAGACCCAGTACTTC.

This clone was detected a few times. This chain joins TRBV23-1 and TRBJ1-1; D ambiguous. TRBV23-1 is given ORF status, its function remaining uncertain. Trimming removed 5 bases at V and 1 base at J, with 5 bases between. This CDR3 contains 12 residues. The chain's CDR3 is CASSSSNTEAFF. The CDR3 DNA is TGCGCCAGCAGTTCCTCGAACACTGAAGCTTTCTTT.

This chain links TRBV2 with TRBJ2-3; 10 bases are a match to TRBD1. The CDR3 is 15 amino acids. Germline loops: CDR1 SNHLY, CDR2 FYNNEI. V lost 4 bases to trimming and J lost 2 bases; unmatched junction nucleotides: 3. Written as DNA, the CDR3 is TGTGCCAGCAGTGTGACAGGGGGCTACACAGATACGCAGTATTTT. The encoded protein is CASSVTGGYTDTQYF.

J is TRBJ2-7 and V is TRBV5-1, with no clear D. Germline assignment: CDR1 SGHRS and CDR2 YFSETQ. V was cut by 4 bases and J by 1 base, with 6 bases left in between. The CDR3 has 12 residues. CDR3 region: CASSPESYEQYF. As DNA, the CDR3 is TGCGCCAGCAGCCCGGAGTCCTACGAGCAGTACTTC.

The rearrangement links TRBV25-1 to TRBJ2-5, with 16 bases aligning to TRBD2. Germline loops: CDR1 MGHDK, CDR2 SYGVNS. V shed 10 bases, J shed 5 bases, and the junction held 10 bases outside the gene matches. The CDR3 spans 16 residues. CDR3 residues: CATSPGLAGGGETQYF. In DNA form, the CDR3 reads TGTGCCACTTCACCGGGACTAGCGGGAGGGGGGGAGACCCAGTACTTC.

The chain uses TRBV19 and TRBJ1-3; D is undetermined. Germline V gene data show CDR1 as LNHDA and CDR2 as SQIVND (reference sequence). The CDR3 loop spans 14 amino acids. The V and J ends lost 7 bases and 0 bases respectively, with 10 bases between them. The CDR3 DNA reads TGTGCCAGTATCGCCCGCAGCTCTGGAAACACCATATATTTT. Its translation is CASIARSSGNTIYF.

The chain recombines TRBV2 with TRBJ2-5; 8 bases map to TRBD2. Looked up from germline, CDR1 is SNHLY and CDR2 is FYNNEI. The CDR3 spans 15 residues. V was pared by 4 bases and J by 1 base, with 5 bases of the junction left unmatched. CDR3 coding DNA: TGTGCCAGCAGTGGGTGGACTAGCTTCCAAGAGACCCAGTACTTC. Its protein product is CASSGWTSFQETQYF. Filled out from reference TRBV2 and TRBJ2-5, the complete variable domain reads EPEVTQTPSHQVTQMGQEVILRCVPISNHLYFYWYRQILGQKVEFLVSFYNNEISEKSEIFDDQFSVERPDGSNFTLKIRSTKLEDSAMYFCASSGWTSFQETQYFGPGTRLLVL.